The sequence of this TCR beta chain was determined in a study of T cell responses to AZD1222 COVID-19 vaccine. Study-wide findings and caveats: Dominant at 160-218 and 743-854, vaccine-associated CD4 TCRs also spanned spike.

The CDR3 is 15 residues long. Germline V lookup: CDR1 SNHLY, CDR2 FYNNEI. V gave up 7 bases and J gave up 5 bases; unmatched junction bases: 10. The protocol was immunoSEQ multiplex PCR, while the TCRdb copy is restricted to in-frame clones and leaves out a portion. Here the sample spans about 120,000 clones, about 92% being singletons. To note about this clone: The antigen is undetermined.

J is TRBJ2-1 and V is TRBV2; 8 bases line up with TRBD2. The receptor was derived from an adult who received the AZD1222 COVID-19 vaccine. The source material was peripheral blood, sampled 28 days after the second AZD1222 dose. Here the CDR3 reads CASNYPGLGDNEQFF. The CDR3 DNA follows: TGTGCCAGCAACTACCCGGGACTAGGAGACAATGAGCAGTTCTTC.